This T cell receptor beta chain comes out of a study of response to subunit inactivated influenza vaccine. This clonotype has just a few counts. TCRdb reprocessed the RT-PCR reads via MiXCR and lists one record per CDR3 protein. The table includes over 150,000 distinct CDR3 sequences, 9.5% to 12% detected once. The CDR3 contains 17 residues. The V and J ends lost 0 bases and 5 bases, in that order; junction bases with no gene match: 7. Germline assignment: CDR1 LGHNA and CDR2 YSLEER. The sample in question was CD8+ T cells sorted from PBMCs, obtained about 24 months after vaccination. The source of this sequence is a man between 45 and 75 years old who received an inactivated influenza vaccine. The chain joins TRBV4-3 to TRBJ2-7; 13 positions agree with TRBD2. The CDR3 is CASSQDLGTSGTHEQYF. CDR3 sequence (DNA): TGCGCCAGCAGCCAAGATCTGGGGACTAGCGGGACCCACGAGCAGTACTTC.